This T cell receptor (beta chain) comes out of a study of blood T cell repertoires in COVID-19. Overall study context: From T cells, B-cell-depleted T cells, or PBMCs came the material, which was cDNA or gDNA.

The protocol was immunoSEQ multiplex PCR, while the TCRdb copy is restricted to in-frame clones and leaves out a portion. The data contain some 340,000 clones, roughly 80% of them seen just once; the ten biggest clones take up about 5.4%. Germline V gives CDR1 SGHKS, CDR2 YYEKEE (reference sequence). This CDR3 region has 15 residues. V lost 2 bases, J lost 3 bases, and 12 bases lay in between. Enrolled through a virtual design, the participants were between roughly 18 and 90 years of age and came from roughly 22 US areas. Two negative PCRs, clearance, or symptom resolution had been documented for recovered Cohort 3 donors.

Sequencing used PBMCs or T cells enriched from blood (not recorded which). The source is a woman between 45 and 60 years old who had recovered from COVID-19. The rearrangement joins TRBV5-5 to TRBJ1-3; D is possibly TRBD1 (5 bases). The chain's CDR3 is CASSLTGDVGNTIYF. CDR3 DNA: TGTGCCAGCAGCTTAACAGGTGACGTTGGAAACACCATATATTTT. The whole variable domain, remainder taken from reference TRBV5-5 and TRBJ1-3, is DAGVTQSPTHLIKTRGQQVTLRCSPISGHKSVSWYQQVLGQGPQFIFQYYEKEERGRGNFPDRFSARQFPNYSSELNVNALLLGDSALYLCASSLTGDVGNTIYFGEGSWLTVV.